This T cell receptor (beta chain) was obtained from a study of blood T cell repertoires in COVID-19. On the study more broadly: There were acute and convalescent COVID-19 samples, and they came from the United States, Italy and Spain. PBMCs, B-cell-depleted T cells, or T cells were the source of the cDNA or gDNA that made up the material.

V lost 0 bases and J 4 bases, leaving 6 bases between the germline ends. The CDR3 extends over 13 amino acids. Germline V gene data show CDR1 as LGHDT and CDR2 as YNNKEL (reference sequence). This clone appeared once. Per the study methods: Amplification from reference gene primers served as the basis for estimated nucleated cell counts. Sequencing was performed with immunoSEQ multiplex PCR; in TCRdb, only in-frame clones are kept and a portion is missing. V and J calls and clone size are copied from that table; D and trimming were computed from the DNA. The sample includes some 260,000 clones, about 85% seen only once; the top ten take approximately 3.3%.

The V and J genes are TRBV3-1 (or the pseudogene TRBV3-2) and TRBJ1-2; D is undetermined. This sequence was found in a man aged 18 to 35 with active or convalescent COVID-19. Sequenced input: peripheral blood. The CDR3 region is CASSQDGVYGYTF. The CDR3 nucleotides read TGTGCCAGCAGCCAAGATGGAGTCTATGGCTACACCTTC.